This T cell receptor beta chain stems from a study of identical twins. V lost 9 bases and J lost 3, with 11 bases in between. CDR1 is KGHDR and CDR2 is SFDVKD in the germline V gene. The CDR3 is made up of 13 amino acids. TCRdb fed the 5' RACE reads into MiXCR, producing one record per CDR3 protein. The repertoire holds approximately 230,000 distinct CDR3 sequences, with 6.5% as singletons. These sequences were also reported in another study, on T cells expressing NK-cell markers.

The sequence was obtained from a woman aged 18-29 years in good health. The specimen sequenced was CD8+ T cells sorted from blood. The chain joins TRBV24-1 to TRBJ2-1; D may be TRBD2 (6 bases). The CDR3 reads CATALSGYNEQFF. The CDR3 region has the DNA TGTGCCACCGCCCTTAGCGGCTACAATGAGCAGTTCTTC.